This T cell receptor (beta chain) originates from a study of beta chain features in type 1 diabetes. Trimming pared 5 bases from V and 7 bases from J, leaving 26 bases between. CDR3 length equals 17 residues. Per germline, CDR1 GTSNPN and CDR2 SVGIG (reference sequence). Sequencing targeted expressed TCRB transcripts, as all isolated RNA had been reverse transcribed. TCRdb's table, derived via immunoSEQ multiplex PCR, lists solely in-frame clones and lacks some. The table shows around 99,000 clones, with around 40% occurring only once. This clonotype was sampled from a woman aged 18-29 years in good health. V gene TRBV30 combines with J gene TRBJ1-4; the D gene is possibly TRBD1 (6 bases). The sequenced material came from stem cell memory CD4+ T cells from blood. This chain's CDR3 is CAWGLVGLGQGTEKLFF. The CDR3 nucleotides are TGTGCCTGGGGACTCGTCGGCCTGGGGCAGGGGACTGAAAAACTGTTTTTT. The complete variable domain, with remaining parts taken from reference TRBV30 and TRBJ1-4, reads SQTIHQWPATLVQPVGSPLSLECTVEGTSNPNLYWYRQAAGRGLQLLFYSVGIGQISSEVPQNLSASRPQDRQFILSSKKLLLSDSGFYLCAWGLVGLGQGTEKLFFGSGTQLSVL.